Listed here are 2 T cell receptor beta chains from one sample, sequenced in a study of human T cells and chemical hapten exposure. Time point denoted: pre-sensitization, week 0. Treatment defined: therapeutic diphenylcyclopropenone sensitization with weekly scalp DPC. A single record per CDR3 protein comes from TCRdb applying MiXCR to the RACE reads. The sample holds around 110,000 distinct CDR3 sequences; around 12% are singletons and the top ten take over 1.5%. The specimen was whole blood, collected in connection with sensitization to the hapten diphenylcyclopropenone (DPC). These receptors all come from a woman aged 50 to 60 with alopecia areata. Some clones in this sample may be carry-over from other donors' samples.

This clonotype was recorded a few times. V gene TRBV20-1 combines with J gene TRBJ2-7; tentative D call: TRBD2 (7 bases). CDR1 DFQATT and CDR2 SNEGSKA come from the germline V gene (reference sequence). The CDR3 contains 15 residues. Trimming took off 0 bases at V and 2 bases at J, with 14 bases between the two ends. DNA of the CDR3: TGCAGTGCTAGAGATCTCGCGGGGGCAGCCTACGAGCAGTACTTC. It translates to CSARDLAGAAYEQYF.

This clonotype turned up a few times. At one boundary the junction diverges from the germline segment, which might be a read error. The V gene is TRBV7-2, the J gene TRBJ2-5; perhaps TRBD2 as D (5 bases). The CDR3 is 15 residues long. CDR1 and CDR2 (germline): SGHTA, FQGNSA. The CDR3 nucleotides are TGTGCCAGCAGCTTGCCCCCCCAACGCGCGGCAGCGGACCACTTC. It translates to CASSLPPQRAAADHF.